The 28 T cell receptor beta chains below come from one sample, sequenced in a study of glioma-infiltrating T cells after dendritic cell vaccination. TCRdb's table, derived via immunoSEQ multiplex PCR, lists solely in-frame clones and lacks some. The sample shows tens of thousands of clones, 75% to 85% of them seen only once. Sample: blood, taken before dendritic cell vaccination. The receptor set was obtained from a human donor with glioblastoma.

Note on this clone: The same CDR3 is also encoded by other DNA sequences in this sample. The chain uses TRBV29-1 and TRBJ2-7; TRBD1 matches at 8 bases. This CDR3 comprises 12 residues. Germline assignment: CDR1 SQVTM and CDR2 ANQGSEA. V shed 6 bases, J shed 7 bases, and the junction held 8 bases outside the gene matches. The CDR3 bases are TGCAGCGTCCGGACAGGGCCAAGGGAGCAGTACTTC. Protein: CSVRTGPREQYF.

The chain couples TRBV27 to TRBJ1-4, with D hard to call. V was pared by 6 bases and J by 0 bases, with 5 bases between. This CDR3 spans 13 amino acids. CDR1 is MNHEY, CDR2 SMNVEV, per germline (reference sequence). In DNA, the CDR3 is TGTGCCAGCAGGGCCGCAACTAATGAAAAACTGTTTTTT. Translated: CASRAATNEKLFF.

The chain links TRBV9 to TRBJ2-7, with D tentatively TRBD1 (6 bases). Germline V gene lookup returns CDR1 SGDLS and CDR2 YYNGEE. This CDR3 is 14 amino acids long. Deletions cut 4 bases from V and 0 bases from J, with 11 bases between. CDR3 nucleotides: TGTGCCAGCAGCCCGGGACACTTCTCCTACGAGCAGTACTTC. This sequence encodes CASSPGHFSYEQYF.

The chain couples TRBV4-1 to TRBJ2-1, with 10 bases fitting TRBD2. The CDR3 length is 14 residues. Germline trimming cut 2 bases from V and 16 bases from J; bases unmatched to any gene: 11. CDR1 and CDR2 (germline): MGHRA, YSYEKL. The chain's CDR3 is CASSQIPNTSGAFF. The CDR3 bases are TGCGCCAGCAGCCAAATCCCAAATACTAGCGGGGCCTTCTTC.

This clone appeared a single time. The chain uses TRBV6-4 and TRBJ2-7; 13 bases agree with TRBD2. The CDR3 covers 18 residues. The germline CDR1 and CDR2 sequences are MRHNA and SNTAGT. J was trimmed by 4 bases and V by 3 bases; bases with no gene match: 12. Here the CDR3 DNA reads TGTGCCAGCAGTGAGGGGACTAGCGGGGCGCCCAGGGGTTACGAGCAGTACTTC. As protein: CASSEGTSGAPRGYEQYF.

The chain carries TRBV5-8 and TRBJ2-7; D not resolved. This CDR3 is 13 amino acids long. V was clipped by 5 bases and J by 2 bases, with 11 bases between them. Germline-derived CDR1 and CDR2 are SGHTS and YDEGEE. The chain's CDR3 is CASRRDEAYEQYF. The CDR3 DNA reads TGTGCCAGCAGAAGAGACGAGGCCTACGAGCAGTACTTC.

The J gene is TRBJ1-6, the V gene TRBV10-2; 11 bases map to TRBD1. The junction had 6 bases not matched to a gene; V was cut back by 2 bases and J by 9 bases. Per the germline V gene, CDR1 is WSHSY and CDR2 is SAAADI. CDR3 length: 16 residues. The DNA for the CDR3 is TGCGCCAGCAGTGAGAACTCCGGGACAGGGGGTTCACCCCTCCACTTT. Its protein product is CASSENSGTGGSPLHF.

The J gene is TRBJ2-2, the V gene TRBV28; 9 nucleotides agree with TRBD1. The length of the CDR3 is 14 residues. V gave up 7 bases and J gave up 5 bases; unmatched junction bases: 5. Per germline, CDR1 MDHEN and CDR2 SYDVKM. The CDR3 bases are TGTGCCAGCACTACAGGGGGCGGGACCGGGGAGCTGTTTTTT. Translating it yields CASTTGGGTGELFF.

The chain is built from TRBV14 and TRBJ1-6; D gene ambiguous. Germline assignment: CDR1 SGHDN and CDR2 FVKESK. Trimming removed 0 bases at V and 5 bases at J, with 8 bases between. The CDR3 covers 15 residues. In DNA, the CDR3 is TGTGCCAGCAGCCAAGACCGGGGAAATAATTCACCCCTCCACTTT. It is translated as CASSQDRGNNSPLHF.

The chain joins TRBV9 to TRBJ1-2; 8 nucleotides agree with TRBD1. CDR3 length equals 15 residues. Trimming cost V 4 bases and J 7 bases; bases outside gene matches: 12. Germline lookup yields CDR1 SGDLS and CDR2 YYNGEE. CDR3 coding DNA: TGTGCCAGCAGCCCGATGACAGGGGACATAGGTGGCTACACCTTC. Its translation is CASSPMTGDIGGYTF.

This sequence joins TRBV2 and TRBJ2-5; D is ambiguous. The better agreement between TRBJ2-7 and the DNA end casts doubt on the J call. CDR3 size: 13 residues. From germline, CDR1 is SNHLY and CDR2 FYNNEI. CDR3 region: CASSPPGSYEQYF. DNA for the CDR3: TGTGCCAGCAGTCCGCCCGGTAGCTACGAGCAGTACTTC.

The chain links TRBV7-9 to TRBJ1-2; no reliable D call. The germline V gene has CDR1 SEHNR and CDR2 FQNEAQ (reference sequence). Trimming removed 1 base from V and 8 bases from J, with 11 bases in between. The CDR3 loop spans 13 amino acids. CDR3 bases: TGTGCCAGCAGCTTAGGCGGAGTGCGGGGCTACACCTTC. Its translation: CASSLGGVRGYTF.

In nucleotides, the CDR3 is TGCGCCAGCAGCTTGGCGACCGGCGCAGACCTACGAGGGTCTGGAAACACCATATATTTT. The encoded protein is CASSLATGADLRGSGNTIYF. This chain links TRBV5-1 with TRBJ1-3; D is uncertain. The CDR3 is 20 amino acids. V lost 0 bases and J lost 1, with 23 bases in between. The germline CDR1 and CDR2 sequences are SGHRS and YFSETQ.

The CDR3 loop reads CASSGGTGGNQPQHF. The CDR3, as DNA: TGTGCCAGCAGTGGAGGGACAGGGGGAAATCAGCCCCAGCATTTT. V and J are TRBV6-1 and TRBJ1-5; TRBD1 aligns across 11 bases. CDR1 MNHNS and CDR2 SASEGT come from the germline V gene. The CDR3 loop spans 15 amino acids. Trimming cost V 4 bases and J 4 bases; bases outside gene matches: 3.

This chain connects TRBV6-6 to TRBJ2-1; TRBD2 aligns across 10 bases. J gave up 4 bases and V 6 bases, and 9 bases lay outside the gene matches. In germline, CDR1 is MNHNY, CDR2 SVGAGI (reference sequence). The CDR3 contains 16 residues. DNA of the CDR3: TGTGCCAGCAGAATATACGGACTAGCGGATTACAATGAGCAGTTCTTC. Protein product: CASRIYGLADYNEQFF.

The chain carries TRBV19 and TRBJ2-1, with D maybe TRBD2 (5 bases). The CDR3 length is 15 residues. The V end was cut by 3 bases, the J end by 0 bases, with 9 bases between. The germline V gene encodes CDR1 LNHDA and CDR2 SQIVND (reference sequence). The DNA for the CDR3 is TGTGCCAGTAGTATGACTAATAGCTCCTACAATGAGCAGTTCTTC. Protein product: CASSMTNSSYNEQFF.

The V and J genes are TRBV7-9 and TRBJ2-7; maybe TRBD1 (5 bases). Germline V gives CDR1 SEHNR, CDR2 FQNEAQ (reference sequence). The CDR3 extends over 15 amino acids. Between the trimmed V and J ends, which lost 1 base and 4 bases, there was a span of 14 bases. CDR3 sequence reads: CASSLVWQGKYEQYF. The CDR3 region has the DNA TGTGCCAGCAGCTTAGTATGGCAGGGAAAGTACGAGCAGTACTTC.

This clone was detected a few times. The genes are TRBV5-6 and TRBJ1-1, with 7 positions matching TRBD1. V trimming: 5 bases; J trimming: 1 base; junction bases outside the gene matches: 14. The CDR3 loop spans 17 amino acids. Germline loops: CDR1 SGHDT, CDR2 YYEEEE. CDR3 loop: CASSGTANPLTNTEAFF. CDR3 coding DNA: TGTGCCAGCAGTGGGACAGCCAATCCGTTAACGAACACTGAAGCTTTCTTT.

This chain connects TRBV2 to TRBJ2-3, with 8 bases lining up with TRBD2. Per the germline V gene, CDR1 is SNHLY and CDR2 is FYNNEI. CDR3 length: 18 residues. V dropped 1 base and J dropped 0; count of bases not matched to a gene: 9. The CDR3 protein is CASSEGRVLAASTDTQYF. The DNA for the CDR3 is TGTGCCAGCAGTGAAGGAAGGGTACTAGCGGCTAGCACAGATACGCAGTATTTT.

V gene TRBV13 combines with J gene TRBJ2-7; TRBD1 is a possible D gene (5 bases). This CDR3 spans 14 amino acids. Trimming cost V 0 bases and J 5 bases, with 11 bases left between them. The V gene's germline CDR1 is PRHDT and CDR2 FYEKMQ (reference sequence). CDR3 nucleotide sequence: TGTGCCAGCAGCTTAGGGCAGGGCAGGAACGAGCAGTACTTC. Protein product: CASSLGQGRNEQYF.

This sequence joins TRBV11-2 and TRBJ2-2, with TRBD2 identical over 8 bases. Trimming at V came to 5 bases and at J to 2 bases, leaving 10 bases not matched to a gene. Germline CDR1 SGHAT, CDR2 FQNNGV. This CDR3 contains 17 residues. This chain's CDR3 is CASSAPGGTINTGELFF. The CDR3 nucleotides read TGTGCCAGCAGCGCCCCGGGGGGGACTATAAACACCGGGGAGCTGTTTTTT.

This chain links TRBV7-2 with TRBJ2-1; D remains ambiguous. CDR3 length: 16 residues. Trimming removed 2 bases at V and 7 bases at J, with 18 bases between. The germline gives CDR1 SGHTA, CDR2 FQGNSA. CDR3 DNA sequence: TGTGCCAGCAGCTTATCAGTATCGGGTCCCCGGAATGAGCAGTTCTTC. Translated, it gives CASSLSVSGPRNEQFF.

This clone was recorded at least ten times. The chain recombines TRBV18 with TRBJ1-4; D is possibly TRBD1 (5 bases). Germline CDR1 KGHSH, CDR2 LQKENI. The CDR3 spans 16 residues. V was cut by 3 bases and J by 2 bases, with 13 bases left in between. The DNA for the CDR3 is TGTGCCAGCTCACCCCACTCTCCAGGGACTAATGAAAAACTGTTTTTT. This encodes CASSPHSPGTNEKLFF. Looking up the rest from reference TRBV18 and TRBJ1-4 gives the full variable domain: NAGVMQNPRHLVRRRGQEARLRCSPMKGHSHVYWYRQLPEEGLKFMVYLQKENIIDESGMPKERFSAEFPKEGPSILRIQQVVRGDSAAYFCASSPHSPGTNEKLFFGSGTQLSVL.

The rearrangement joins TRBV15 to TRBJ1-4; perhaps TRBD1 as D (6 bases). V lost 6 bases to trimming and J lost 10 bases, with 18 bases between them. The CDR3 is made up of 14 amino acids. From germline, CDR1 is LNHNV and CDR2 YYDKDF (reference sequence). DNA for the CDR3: TGTGCCACCAGGGCAGGGGTCGCCCGAGGAAAACTGTTTTTT. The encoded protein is CATRAGVARGKLFF.

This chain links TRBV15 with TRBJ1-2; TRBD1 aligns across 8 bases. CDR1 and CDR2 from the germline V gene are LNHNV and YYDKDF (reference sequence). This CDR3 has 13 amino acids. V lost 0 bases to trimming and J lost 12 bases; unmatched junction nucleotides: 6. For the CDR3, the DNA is TGTGCCACCAGCAGAGATTGGTCAGGGGGCGACACCTTC. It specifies CATSRDWSGGDTF.

The CDR3 DNA is TGTGCCAGCACGCTTCCCTCGACAGGCACCGGGGAGCTGTTTTTT. Amino acids: CASTLPSTGTGELFF. The J gene is TRBJ2-2, the V gene TRBV6-1, with D perhaps matching TRBD1 (6 bases). The V gene's germline CDR1 is MNHNS and CDR2 SASEGT. CDR3 length: 15 amino acids. V dropped 7 bases and J dropped 4 bases, with 16 bases sitting between them.

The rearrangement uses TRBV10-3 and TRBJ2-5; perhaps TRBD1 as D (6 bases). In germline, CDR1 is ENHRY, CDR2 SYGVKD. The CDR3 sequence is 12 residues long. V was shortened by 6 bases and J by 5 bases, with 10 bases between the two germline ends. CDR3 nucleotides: TGTGCCATCAGGGGGGCAGGTGAGACCCAGTACTTC. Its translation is CAIRGAGETQYF.

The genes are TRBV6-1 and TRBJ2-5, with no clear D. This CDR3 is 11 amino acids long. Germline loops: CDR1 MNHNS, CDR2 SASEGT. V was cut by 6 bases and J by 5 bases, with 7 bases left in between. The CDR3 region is CASSPLETQYF. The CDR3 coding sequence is TGTGCCAGCAGCCCCTTGGAGACCCAGTACTTC.